This TCR beta chain was observed in a study of blood T cells in healthy people across ages. Comments on this clonotype: The antigen is unknown.

A sample-barcoded 5' primer and a J-beta primer mix were used in a second PCR of roughly 6 to 11 cycles. TCRdb analysed the 5' RACE reads with MiXCR anew, one entry per CDR3 protein. This table has about 1.7 million distinct CDR3 sequences, under 30% appearing once. Looked up from germline, CDR1 is SEHNR and CDR2 is FQNEAQ (reference sequence). This CDR3 has 16 amino acids. V shed 1 base and J shed 0 bases, with 13 bases lying between them. Peripheral blood from each donor was collected in a volume of 9.5 to 10 milliliters. The study, taken as a whole, reports: TCR beta diversity, measured per million T cells, fell in a roughly linear way with age. PBMC samples, being unsorted, prevented any conclusive comparison of naive and antigen-experienced cells. Diversity of TCR beta correlated strongly with naive T cell percentage.

The sequencing sample was made of blood. The TCR originated in a woman aged 25-40 years in good health. The chain uses TRBV7-9 and TRBJ2-7; D perhaps matches TRBD1 (6 bases). Here the CDR3 DNA reads TGTGCCAGCAGCTTAGGGACAGATATGAGCTCCTACGAGCAGTACTTC. Amino acid sequence: CASSLGTDMSSYEQYF.